One and the same sample provided the 12 T cell receptor beta chains below, sequenced in a study of shared clonotypes between healthy human individuals (dated by TCRdb to 2020 to 2021). Library preparation employed the immunoSEQ multiplex PCR assay. Not all clones reach the TCRdb copy of this immuneACCESS table, which keeps in-frame sequences only. Checked studies attribute under half of the gap to unresolved V genes and leave the rest unexplained. In all, the sample holds around 1.5 million clones, and 95% to 99% of those were seen once. The ten largest account for less than 0.55% of the sample. Specimen: naive CD4+ T cells sorted from blood. The sample's cell subset or site label, decoded: CD45RA+ positively selected. These receptors were obtained from a man under 40 in good health.

The chain has TRBV5-5 and TRBJ2-5; possibly TRBD2 for D (6 bases). There are 14 residues in the CDR3. Germline CDR1 SGHKS, CDR2 YYEKEE (reference sequence). V was clipped by 2 bases and J by 4 bases, with 12 bases between them. DNA for the CDR3: TGTGCCAGCAGCTTCCCGGACGGGAGAGAGACCCAGTACTTC. Translated: CASSFPDGRETQYF.

Comment on this clone: The same CDR3 also results from other DNA sequences found in this sample. The chain uses TRBV5-1 and TRBJ1-4; 9 bases are a match to TRBD1. The CDR3 totals 14 residues. Germline-derived CDR1 and CDR2 are SGHRS and YFSETQ. After removal of 4 bases from V and 4 bases from J, the junction contained 2 bases not matched to a gene. CDR3 region: CASSPDRGNEKLFF. CDR3 in DNA: TGCGCCAGCAGCCCGGACAGGGGTAATGAAAAACTGTTTTTT.

The rearrangement links TRBV11-2 to TRBJ1-2, with D maybe TRBD1 (6 bases). Germline V lookup: CDR1 SGHAT, CDR2 FQNNGV. This CDR3 has 13 residues. V gave up 5 bases and J gave up 8 bases, with 15 bases separating them. DNA of the CDR3: TGTGCCAGCAGCAACAACAGGGTAGGAGGCTACACCTTC. Translating it yields CASSNNRVGGYTF.

The chain recombines TRBV18 with TRBJ1-1, with 7 nucleotides matching TRBD1. Trimming at V came to 1 base and at J to 1 base, leaving 3 bases not matched to a gene. CDR1 and CDR2 (germline): KGHSH, LQKENI. The CDR3 spans 15 residues. CDR3 amino acids: CASSPLGQENTEAFF. The CDR3 DNA sequence: TGTGCCAGCTCACCACTTGGACAGGAGAACACTGAAGCTTTCTTT. The entire variable domain, with the rest obtained from reference TRBV18 and TRBJ1-1, is as follows: NAGVMQNPRHLVRRRGQEARLRCSPMKGHSHVYWYRQLPEEGLKFMVYLQKENIIDESGMPKERFSAEFPKEGPSILRIQQVVRGDSAAYFCASSPLGQENTEAFFGQGTRLTVV.

The rearrangement uses TRBV25-1 and TRBJ1-5; tentative D call: TRBD1 (5 bases). CDR1 is MGHDK and CDR2 is SYGVNS in the germline V gene. V lost 4 bases and J 3 bases, leaving 16 bases between the germline ends. The CDR3 contains 16 residues. In nucleotides, the CDR3 is TGTGCCAGCAGTGGGGGATGGGGCCAGGTCAATCAGCCCCAGCATTTT. It encodes CASSGGWGQVNQPQHF.

The CDR3 spells CASSIVSRQPNQPQHF. CDR3 DNA sequence: TGTGCCAGTAGTATAGTCAGTCGACAGCCCAATCAGCCCCAGCATTTT. V gene TRBV19 combines with J gene TRBJ1-5, with D maybe TRBD1 (5 bases). This CDR3 spans 16 amino acids. Germline V lookup: CDR1 LNHDA, CDR2 SQIVND (reference sequence). Trimming cost V 1 base and J 3 bases, with 13 bases left between them.

The chain is built from TRBV28 and TRBJ1-5; 10 bases are a match to TRBD1. This CDR3 spans 18 amino acids. In germline, CDR1 is MDHEN, CDR2 SYDVKM. The ends lost 5 bases at V and 0 bases at J; junction bases unmatched: 10. The CDR3 DNA reads as TGTGCCAGCAGTACCCGGACAGGGGGGGTTTTTAGCAATCAGCCCCAGCATTTT. Its protein product is CASSTRTGGVFSNQPQHF.

This chain links TRBV7-2 with TRBJ2-3; D gene uncertain. This CDR3 spans 13 amino acids. V dropped 4 bases and J dropped 5 bases, with 10 bases sitting between them. CDR1 and CDR2 (germline): SGHTA, FQGNSA. CDR3 bases: TGTGCCAGCAGCTCCCCCCGGCGAGATACGCAGTATTTT. Translation gives CASSSPRRDTQYF.

The V and J genes are TRBV7-9 and TRBJ1-1; TRBD1 might be the D (6 bases). Trimming pared 7 bases from V and 1 base from J, leaving 13 bases between. The CDR3 consists of 14 residues. CDR1 SEHNR and CDR2 FQNEAQ come from the germline V gene (reference sequence). The CDR3 nucleotides read TGTGCCAGCACCGTTGGCAGGGGGAACACTGAAGCTTTCTTT. It translates to CASTVGRGNTEAFF.

This sequence joins TRBV18 and TRBJ2-1; TRBD2 is a possible D gene (5 bases). Trimming shortened V by 6 bases and J by 2 bases, and 8 bases separated the two germline ends. CDR3 length: 13 amino acids. Germline V gives CDR1 KGHSH, CDR2 LQKENI. The CDR3 region is CASSRGTYNEQFF. As DNA, the CDR3 is TGTGCCAGCTCGAGAGGGACCTACAATGAGCAGTTCTTC.

The chain joins TRBV7-2 to TRBJ1-5; D remains ambiguous. CDR3 size: 14 residues. The germline V gene has CDR1 SGHTA and CDR2 FQGNSA. The V end lost 3 bases, the J end lost 6 bases, and 12 bases lay between the germline ends. DNA for the CDR3: TGTGCCAGCAGCTTTGAGGGAGGAGGTCAGCCCCAGCATTTT. It specifies CASSFEGGGQPQHF.

The J gene is TRBJ2-2, the V gene TRBV18; 9 nucleotides line up with TRBD2. This CDR3 contains 16 residues. Germline lookup yields CDR1 KGHSH and CDR2 LQKENI. J lost 0 bases, V lost 5 bases, and 4 bases had no gene match. The CDR3 is CASSTASGTNTGELFF. As DNA, the CDR3 is TGTGCCAGCTCAACGGCTAGCGGGACGAACACCGGGGAGCTGTTTTTT.